Each of the 20 T cell receptor beta chains below was sequenced from the same sample in a study of T cells after yellow fever vaccination. TCRdb recomputed calls from the 5' RACE reads with MiXCR, one row per CDR3 protein. The sample consists of nearly 350,000 distinct CDR3 sequences, roughly 7.5% of them appearing once. Sequenced here: PBMCs, sampled around 45 days after the first yellow fever vaccination. All receptors derive from a man in his late teens or twenties who received the YFV17D yellow fever vaccine.

This clonotype was observed a handful of times. The chain is built from TRBV27 and TRBJ2-2; possibly TRBD1 for D (5 bases). The CDR3 spans 13 residues. CDR1 MNHEY and CDR2 SMNVEV come from the germline V gene (reference sequence). The ends were cut back, 10 bases at V and 7 bases at J, with 16 bases in the middle. CDR3 loop: CANLRGHRGELFF. CDR3 sequence (DNA): TGTGCCAACCTCAGAGGACACCGCGGGGAGCTGTTTTTT.

This clonotype was counted between two and nine times. The chain uses TRBV6-6 and TRBJ1-1; D remains ambiguous. The length of the CDR3 is 13 residues. V lost 5 bases and J 9 bases, leaving 16 bases between the germline ends. From germline, CDR1 is MNHNY and CDR2 SVGAGI (reference sequence). Here the CDR3 reads CASSPYLPQKAFF. For the CDR3, the DNA is TGTGCCAGCAGTCCATATCTCCCCCAAAAAGCTTTCTTT.

This clonotype turned up a few times. CDR3 sequence reads: CASSLLGPQSGGPYGTGELFF. In DNA form, the CDR3 reads TGTGCCAGCAGCTTGTTAGGGCCCCAGAGTGGAGGGCCCTACGGGACCGGGGAGCTGTTTTTT. The genes are TRBV5-4 and TRBJ2-2, with D perhaps matching TRBD2 (6 bases). Germline CDR1 reads SGHNT; CDR2 reads YYREEE (reference sequence). Trimming cost V 1 base and J 5 bases, with 30 bases left between them. The CDR3 totals 21 residues.

This clonotype occurred a few times. The V and J genes are TRBV19 and TRBJ1-6; 7 nucleotides align to TRBD1. The germline CDR1 and CDR2 sequences are LNHDA and SQIVND (reference sequence). Trimming removed 5 bases from V and 8 bases from J; junction bases left unmatched: 9. The CDR3 is made up of 15 amino acids. Written as DNA, the CDR3 is TGTGCCAGTAGTTCAGGGGACAGTTACTATTCACCCCTCCACTTT. Translated: CASSSGDSYYSPLHF.

This clonotype occurred a few times. The rearrangement uses TRBV12-3 or TRBV12-4 and TRBJ1-6, with D perhaps matching TRBD1 (5 bases). The CDR3 has 16 amino acids. V shed 5 bases and J shed 0 bases, with 11 bases lying between them. The CDR3: CASSPDSLSYNSPLHF. The CDR3 DNA is TGTGCCAGCAGTCCAGACAGTCTCTCCTATAATTCACCCCTCCACTTT.

The V call is TRBV5-1, the J call TRBJ2-1; unclear D gene. With 0 bases removed from V and 6 bases from J, the gap between germline ends came to 22 bases. CDR3 length equals 18 residues. Germline CDR1 and CDR2: SGHRS and YFSETQ. The CDR3 spells CASSLAPPLTSGSNEQFF. CDR3 bases: TGCGCCAGCAGCTTGGCACCCCCCCTTACATCGGGCTCCAATGAGCAGTTCTTC. Supplemented by reference TRBV5-1 and TRBJ2-1, the full variable domain reads KAGVTQTPRYLIKTRGQQVTLSCSPISGHRSVSWYQQTPGQGLQFLFEYFSETQRNKGNFPGRFSGRQFSNSRSEMNVSTLELGDSALYLCASSLAPPLTSGSNEQFFGPGTRLTVL.

This clonotype was counted only a few times. The V and J genes are TRBV4-3 and TRBJ2-2; TRBD1 is a possible D gene (6 bases). The V gene's germline CDR1 is LGHNA and CDR2 YSLEER. The CDR3 has 16 residues. Trimming pared 3 bases from V and 4 bases from J, leaving 15 bases between. The CDR3 nucleotides are TGCGCCAGCAGCCATGTCCCCTCAGGGGCCACCGGGGAGCTGTTTTTT. Protein sequence: CASSHVPSGATGELFF.

The rearrangement joins TRBV3-1 to TRBJ1-4; D is unresolved. CDR1 and CDR2 (germline): LGHDT, YNNKEL (reference sequence). Trimming shortened V by 4 bases and J by 7 bases, and 13 bases separated the two germline ends. The CDR3 has 14 amino acids. Written as DNA, the CDR3 is TGTGCCAGCAGCCCCACCCATGCCGGTGAAAAACTGTTTTTT. Protein: CASSPTHAGEKLFF.

This clonotype has a handful of counts. V and J are TRBV29-1 and TRBJ1-2, with 9 bases that match TRBD1. Germline CDR1 and CDR2: SQVTM and ANQGSEA. The CDR3 length is 12 residues. The V and J ends lost 8 bases and 6 bases, in that order; junction bases with no gene match: 7. As DNA, the CDR3 is TGCAGCATCGGGACAGGGTCAGATGGCTACACCTTC. This encodes CSIGTGSDGYTF.

This clonotype was observed a few times. This chain links TRBV20-1 with TRBJ1-2; D may be TRBD1 (6 bases). The CDR3 has 14 amino acids. Trimming shortened V by 0 bases and J by 5 bases, and 13 bases separated the two germline ends. CDR1 and CDR2 from the germline V gene are DFQATT and SNEGSKA (reference sequence). The CDR3 reads CSARERGVGYGYTF. The CDR3 nucleotides read TGCAGTGCTAGAGAGAGGGGGGTTGGGTATGGCTACACCTTC.

This clonotype has only a few counts. The chain employs TRBV29-1 and TRBJ2-7, with D possibly TRBD1 on 6 matching bases. V lost 7 bases and J lost 13, with 26 bases in between. Germline values: CDR1 SQVTM, CDR2 ANQGSEA. This CDR3 is built from 13 residues. CDR3 loop: CSAAGEPGHLLYF. The DNA of the CDR3 is TGCAGCGCCGCGGGTGAACCGGGACATCTCCTATACTTC.

This clonotype appeared a few times. The chain is built from TRBV5-1 and TRBJ2-3; D call uncertain. V lost 0 bases and J lost 4, with 18 bases in between. CDR1 is SGHRS, CDR2 YFSETQ, per germline. The CDR3 is 17 residues long. CDR3 sequence (DNA): TGCGCCAGCAGCTTGGCCGGAATAGCTACCTCCCCAGATACGCAGTATTTT. Its protein product is CASSLAGIATSPDTQYF.

In its sample, this clonotype was seen a few times. This sequence joins TRBV10-3 and TRBJ1-1, with D hard to call. The V gene's germline CDR1 is ENHRY and CDR2 SYGVKD. The V end was cut by 6 bases, the J end by 7 bases, with 15 bases between. The CDR3 loop spans 13 amino acids. The CDR3 nucleotides are TGTGCCATCAGGGAAAAACCGGGGTTTGAAGCTTTCTTT. Its translation is CAIREKPGFEAFF.

This clonotype occurred a few times. This chain links TRBV7-2 with TRBJ2-6; a possible D gene is TRBD2 (5 bases). The V gene lost 5 bases and the J gene lost 2 bases, with 13 bases spanning the gap. This CDR3 region has 16 residues. Germline V lookup: CDR1 SGHTA, CDR2 FQGNSA. CDR3 loop: CASSITRGPGANVLTF. The CDR3 nucleotides are TGTGCCAGCAGCATAACCCGAGGGCCTGGGGCCAACGTCCTGACTTTC.

V and J are TRBV7-8 and TRBJ2-1; the D is unclear. V gave up 4 bases and J gave up 7 bases, with 11 bases separating them. Germline CDR1 is SGHVS and CDR2 is FQNEAQ. The CDR3 has 13 amino acids. The DNA for the CDR3 is TGTGCCAGCAGCTCCGCGGCCGCAAATGAGCAGTTCTTC. Translation: CASSSAAANEQFF.

This clonotype was detected a few times. The CDR3: CASNLWVGTNTEAFF. Written as DNA, the CDR3 is TGTGCCAGCAACCTTTGGGTTGGGACGAACACTGAAGCTTTCTTT. This chain joins TRBV5-4 and TRBJ1-1; a weak D match, TRBD1 (5 bases). The CDR3 runs 15 residues. From germline, CDR1 is SGHNT and CDR2 YYREEE (reference sequence). V shed 6 bases and J shed 1 base, with 16 bases lying between them.

The chain carries TRBV7-6 and TRBJ2-1; 7 bases match TRBD2. The length of the CDR3 is 17 residues. Germline V lookup: CDR1 SGHVS, CDR2 FNYEAQ. Germline trimming cut 4 bases from V and 0 bases from J; bases unmatched to any gene: 9. DNA of the CDR3: TGTGCCAGCAGCTCCCCCTTGGCGGGGGACTCCTACAATGAGCAGTTCTTC. Its protein product is CASSSPLAGDSYNEQFF. The whole variable domain, filled in from reference TRBV7-6 and TRBJ2-1, reads GAGVSQSPRYKVTKRGQDVALRCDPISGHVSLYWYRQALGQGPEFLTYFNYEAQQDKSGLPNDRFSAERPEGSISTLTIQRTEQRDSAMYRCASSSPLAGDSYNEQFFGPGTRLTVL.

With regard to this clonotype: Just one base apart from a much larger clone, this may be a read error. V usage is TRBV29-1 and J usage is TRBJ1-1, with a tentative D call TRBD1 (6 bases). The CDR3 spans 12 residues. Germline V gene lookup returns CDR1 SQVTM and CDR2 ANQGSEA. Trimming stripped 4 bases from V and 4 bases from J, with 10 bases between. The CDR3 reads CSVGKGGTEAFF. CDR3 sequence (DNA): TGCAGCGTTGGAAAGGGGGGCACTGAAGCTTTCTTT.

This clonotype was counted only a few times. One end of the junction varies from germline; a read error may be responsible. V gene TRBV5-4 combines with J gene TRBJ1-1; tentatively, D is TRBD1 (5 bases). The CDR3 has 13 amino acids. Per germline, CDR1 SGHNT and CDR2 YYREEE (reference sequence). The CDR3 loop is CASSLQSGGEVFF. CDR3 in DNA: TGTGCCAGCAGCTTGCAATCTGGGGGTGAAGTTTTCTTT.

V gene TRBV19 combines with J gene TRBJ2-7; 9 bases match TRBD1. V gave up 6 bases and J gave up 2 bases; unmatched junction bases: 8. Germline V CDR1 and CDR2: LNHDA, SQIVND (reference sequence). The CDR3 contains 15 residues. The CDR3: CASSRDRATTYEQYF. The CDR3 region has the DNA TGTGCCAGTAGCCGGGACAGGGCGACCACCTACGAGCAGTACTTC.